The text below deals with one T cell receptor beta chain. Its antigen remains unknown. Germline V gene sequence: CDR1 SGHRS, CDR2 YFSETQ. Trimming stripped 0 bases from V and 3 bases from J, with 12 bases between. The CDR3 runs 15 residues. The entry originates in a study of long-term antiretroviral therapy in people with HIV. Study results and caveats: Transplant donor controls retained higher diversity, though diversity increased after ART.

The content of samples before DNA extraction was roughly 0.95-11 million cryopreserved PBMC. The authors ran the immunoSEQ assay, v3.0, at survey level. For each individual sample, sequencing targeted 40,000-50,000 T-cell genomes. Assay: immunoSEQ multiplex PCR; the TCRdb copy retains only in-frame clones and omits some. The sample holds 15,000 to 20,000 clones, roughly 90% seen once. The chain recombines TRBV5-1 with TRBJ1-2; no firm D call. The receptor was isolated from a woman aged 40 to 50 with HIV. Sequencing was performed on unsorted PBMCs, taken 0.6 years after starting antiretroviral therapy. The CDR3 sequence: CASSLGPGRDYGYTF. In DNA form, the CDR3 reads TGCGCCAGCAGCTTGGGTCCGGGGAGGGACTATGGCTACACCTTC. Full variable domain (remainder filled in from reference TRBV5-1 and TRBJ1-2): KAGVTQTPRYLIKTRGQQVTLSCSPISGHRSVSWYQQTPGQGLQFLFEYFSETQRNKGNFPGRFSGRQFSNSRSEMNVSTLELGDSALYLCASSLGPGRDYGYTFGSGTRLTVV.